The sequence of this TCR beta chain was determined in a study of T cell responses to AZD1222 COVID-19 vaccine. Study results and caveats: At 160-218 and 743-854, vaccine-associated CD4 TCRs were dominant, and they spanned spike. Compared with day 0, the breadth and depth of the Spike-specific TCR repertoire rose significantly after two doses of AZD1222.

Clones were sequenced by immunoSEQ multiplex PCR, and TCRdb holds only the in-frame ones, with some missing. The repertoire holds fewer than 200,000 clones, with more than 70% as singletons. Between the trimmed V and J ends, which lost 8 bases and 4 bases, there was a span of 13 bases. Germline V CDR1 and CDR2: MDHEN, SYDVKM. This CDR3 has 13 amino acids. Regarding this clone: The target antigen is unknown.

The starting material was peripheral blood, obtained 28 days after the second AZD1222 dose. The chain recombines TRBV28 with TRBJ2-3; D gene ambiguous. The clonotype originates from an adult who received the AZD1222 COVID-19 vaccine. The CDR3 sequence is CASGSHRPDTQYF. Written as DNA, the CDR3 is TGTGCCAGCGGGTCCCACCGTCCAGATACGCAGTATTTT.